These T cell receptor beta chains were read from a single sample in a study of T cell changes during pregnancy in multiple sclerosis. Sequencing was performed with immunoSEQ multiplex PCR; in TCRdb, only in-frame clones are kept and a portion is missing. In the table there are about 70,000 clones, approximately 92% of which are singletons. The starting material was peripheral blood, obtained before pregnancy. These receptors came from a female donor with multiple sclerosis, enrolled in a pregnancy study. The CDR3 runs from the conserved cysteine through the conserved F or W. A D gene is named only where the DNA matches it firmly. Size tells how often a clone was seen (once, few, many) or the class of an expanded clone, and some rows leave it out.

j_gene	v_gene	abundance	d_gene	CDR3nt	CDR3aa
TRBJ2-7	TRBV7-6	.	TRBD2	TGTGCCAGCAGCTTAGGGTCTAGCGGCTACGAGCAGTACTTC	CASSLGSSGYEQYF
TRBJ2-3	TRBV27	.	TRBD1	TGTGCCAGCAGGGGGGACAGCCTCGGGGCCTTTTACTACACAGATACGCAGTATTTT	CASRGDSLGAFYYTDTQYF
TRBJ2-3	TRBV1	.	.	TGCACCAGCAGCCATCCAACTAGCGGGAGTGGTGATACGCAGTATTTT	CTSSHPTSGSGDTQYF
TRBJ2-7	TRBV5-6	.	TRBD1	TGTGCCAGCAGCTTGGGACAGGGGGCCTACGAGCAGTACTTC	CASSLGQGAYEQYF
TRBJ2-7	TRBV15	once	.	TGTGCCACCAGCAGAGATAATCGTGACGAGCAGTACTTC	CATSRDNRDEQYF
TRBJ2-1	TRBV5-6	.	TRBD2	TGTGCCAGCAGCTTGCGCCTGTCCGGGAGGGACTTCAATGAGCAGTTCTTC	CASSLRLSGRDFNEQFF
TRBJ2-7	TRBV29-1	.	TRBD1	TGCAGCGTGCCGGGACAGGGGGGCCTTTACGAGCAGTACTTC	CSVPGQGGLYEQYF
TRBJ1-2	TRBV25-1	.	TRBD1	TGTGCCAGCACGGGACAGAGGAAGGCTGGCTACACCTTC	CASTGQRKAGYTF
TRBJ1-4	TRBV18	.	TRBD1	TGTGCCAGCTCACGAGGGGGCTTCGGTGAAAAACTGTTTTTT	CASSRGGFGEKLFF
TRBJ2-3	TRBV28	.	.	TGTGCCAGCAGCCCGCGAGTTAGCACAGATACGCAGTATTTT	CASSPRVSTDTQYF
TRBJ2-7	TRBV28	.	TRBD1	TGTGCCAGCAGTAAAAATGGGATAAGGACAGGGGTCTCCTACGAGCAGTACTTC	CASSKNGIRTGVSYEQYF
TRBJ2-2	TRBV5-1	.	TRBD2	TGCGCCAGCAGCTTATGGGCTAGCGGGAGCGGTAACGGGGAGCTGTTTTTT	CASSLWASGSGNGELFF
TRBJ1-1	TRBV4-3	.	.	TGCGCCAGCAGCCAAGATAGTGGACGACAGGCAAGAGATGAAGCTTTCTTT	CASSQDSGRQARDEAFF
TRBJ2-7	TRBV5-1	.	TRBD2	TGCGCCAGCAGCTCGGGCGGGATAAGCGGGAGAGCTTACGAGCAGTACTTC	CASSSGGISGRAYEQYF
TRBJ2-7	TRBV18	.	TRBD2	TGTGCCAGCTCAACTACTAGCGGGCACTACGAGCAGTACTTC	CASSTTSGHYEQYF
TRBJ1-5	TRBV28	.	.	TGTGCCAGCAGTTTAGGAGAATATAGCAATCAGCCCCAGCATTTT	CASSLGEYSNQPQHF
TRBJ2-2	TRBV18	.	.	TGTGCCAGCTCACCGAGACGTGCGGTGACCGGGGAGCTGTTTTTT	CASSPRRAVTGELFF
TRBJ2-7	TRBV29-1	.	TRBD2	TGCAGCGCTTCCCTCACTAGCGGCTCCTACGAGCAGTACTTC	CSASLTSGSYEQYF
TRBJ1-3	TRBV9	.	TRBD1	TGTGCCAGCAGCGTAGACGAGGGGGCGACTGGAAACACCATATATTTT	CASSVDEGATGNTIYF
TRBJ2-5	TRBV27	.	.	TGTGCCAGCAGTTTCGAGAGACAAGAGACCCAGTACTTC	CASSFERQETQYF
TRBJ2-1	TRBV5-6	.	TRBD2	TGTGCCAGCAGCTTGGGGACTAGCGGGTACAATGAGCAGTTCTTC	CASSLGTSGYNEQFF
TRBJ2-2	TRBV7-6	.	TRBD1	TGTGCCAGCAGATCGGGACAGGGGAAGTCCGGGGAGCTGTTTTTT	CASRSGQGKSGELFF
TRBJ1-1	TRBV15	.	.	TGTGCCACCAGCAGGCCGGGCATCCTAGCCACTGAAGCTTTCTTT	CATSRPGILATEAFF
TRBJ2-2	TRBV5-1	.	.	TGCGCCAGCAGCTTGGCGGGGACCGGGGAGCTGTTTTTT	CASSLAGTGELFF
TRBJ1-1	TRBV5-1	.	.	TGCGCCAGCAGCAAAGACAGGTTTGAAGCTTTCTTT	CASSKDRFEAFF
TRBJ1-1	TRBV6-5	.	.	TGTGCCAGCAGTTCCCGGGGGGGGATTGGCACTGAAGCTTTCTTT	CASSSRGGIGTEAFF